What follows describes a single T cell receptor beta chain. Antigen: not known. Repertoires were generated with immunoSEQ multiplex PCR, while TCRdb's copy carries only in-frame clones and drops some. The top ten hold around 10% of the sample, which has about 46,000 clones, 70% to 90% seen once. This sample stems from a study of OX40 agonist ivuxolimab in advanced cancers. Study in general: Patients with hepatocellular carcinoma, melanoma, renal cell or head and neck cancer made up the dose-escalation patients. Cohort: roughly 80% men, mean age about 60, aged about 20 to 85. Study-level points and caveats: Dose levels from 0.1 to 3.0 mg/kg saw CD4+ and CD8+ blood T cells expand clonally by week 6. Expanded peripheral T cell antigen specificity was not determined.

The CDR3 sequence is 16 residues long. Trimming pared 6 bases from V and 3 bases from J, leaving 20 bases between. Germline loops: CDR1 MDHEN, CDR2 SYDVKM. Material: CD4+ or CD8+ T cells sorted from blood, obtained in a trial of the OX40 agonist ivuxolimab. The genes are TRBV28 and TRBJ1-2; D might be TRBD1 (5 bases). This clonotype was obtained from an adult with an advanced solid tumor such as melanoma, head and neck, liver or kidney cancer. The CDR3 sequence is CASSFGYRTTHYGYTF. The CDR3 nucleotides are TGTGCCAGCAGCTTTGGCTACAGGACAACACACTATGGCTACACCTTC.